The 2 T cell receptor beta chains presented below share a single source sample, sequenced in a study of cytomegalovirus exposure and HLA in healthy donors. PCR involved 60 Vbeta and 13 Jbeta primers. The table came from immunoSEQ multiplex PCR; TCRdb's copy has only in-frame clones and leaves some out. This sample has about 220,000 clones; more than 65% occur once, and the top ten carry 1.5% to 2%. The sequenced sample was PBMCs. These receptor sequences come from a woman in her twenties or thirties in good health and CMV-seronegative.

The rearrangement uses TRBV6-1 and TRBJ1-5, with unresolved D. The CDR3 contains 10 residues. CDR1 and CDR2 from the germline V gene are MNHNS and SASEGT. Trimming took 8 bases from V and 9 from J, leaving 8 bases between them. CDR3 in amino acids: CASGARPQHF. DNA for the CDR3: TGTGCCAGCGGTGCTCGGCCCCAGCATTTT.

This sequence joins TRBV15 and TRBJ1-2; D call uncertain. Trimming stripped 0 bases from V and 5 bases from J, with 16 bases between. Germline V gene data show CDR1 as LNHNV and CDR2 as YYDKDF (reference sequence). CDR3 length: 16 amino acids. DNA of the CDR3: TGTGCCACCAGCAGAGATACCGTCCAGGTCAATTATGGCTACACCTTC. It specifies CATSRDTVQVNYGYTF.